The following is a TCR beta chain sequence with its context. Its matching antigen is unknown. This sample was taken from a study of T cells after posttransplantation cyclophosphamide. CDR1 is LNHDA, CDR2 SQIVND, per germline (reference sequence). V lost 1 base and J lost 12; bases outside the gene matches: 7. The CDR3 totals 13 residues. Study-wide points: After PTCy, TRB diversity resembled that of CNI/methotrexate controls.

Repertoires were generated with immunoSEQ multiplex PCR, while TCRdb's copy carries only in-frame clones and drops some. The table records some 25,000 clones, about 83% of them present only once. The sequenced material came from PBMCs. The receptor was derived from a woman in her fifties or sixties with a blood cancer, CMV-positive, and with a related stem cell donor. J is TRBJ1-2 and V is TRBV19, with 8 nucleotides matching TRBD1. CDR3 sequence reads: CASSIVQGAENTF. CDR3 coding DNA: TGTGCCAGTAGTATAGTCCAGGGGGCCGAGAACACCTTC.